This TCR beta chain originates from a study of CD8+ T cells in alopecia areata. Looking at the study overall: The authors scored treated patients' severity by affected scalp percentage.

Treatment given: oral pan-JAK inhibitor, 5-10 mg twice daily. J lost 6 bases, V lost 4 bases, and 9 bases had no gene match. CDR3 length: 14 residues. Germline V gives CDR1 SGHDN, CDR2 FVKESK. In each case, RNA was isolated and then reverse transcribed into cDNA as the sequencing template. The repertoire was sequenced with immunoSEQ multiplex PCR; TCRdb's copy has only in-frame clones and lacks some. The sample has roughly 170,000 clones, around 50% seen once. The TCR was taken from a human donor with alopecia areata. Sample: CD8+ T cells sorted from blood, taken at week 24, from a patient treated with tofacitinib. The chain combines TRBV14 with TRBJ2-7, with 7 nucleotides matching TRBD1. The CDR3 spells CASSPSGQAAEQYF. The CDR3, as DNA: TGTGCCAGCAGCCCGTCCGGACAGGCTGCCGAGCAGTACTTC.